This T cell receptor beta chain stems from a study of T cell repertoires in cytomegalovirus infection. Across the whole study: The public TCR beta signatures pointed to both CMV infection and matching HLA type.

V shed 4 bases and J shed 0 bases, with 18 bases lying between them. This CDR3 region has 17 residues. CDR1 and CDR2 (germline): KGHDR, SFDVKD. Using its own MiXCR run on the reads, TCRdb lists one record per CDR3 protein. The repertoire has approximately 500,000 distinct CDR3 sequences, approximately 15% of them found once; the top ten carry 20% to 30%. The specimen was CD8+ T cells from PBMCs. The clonotype was recovered from a human donor in good health (CMV status not recorded). Some clones in this sample may be carry-over from other donors' samples. V usage is TRBV24-1 and J usage is TRBJ2-7; D gene unclear. The CDR3 DNA is TGTGCCACCAGTGAGACGGGTGGGCCAAAAGGCTCCTACGAGCAGTACTTC. As protein: CATSETGGPKGSYEQYF.